This TCR beta chain is from a study of T-cell memory formation after mild COVID-19. Study details: The TCR clusters were mostly specific to one donor. Study results and limitations: Day 15 to 85 contracting clones showed balanced CD4/CD8; later expanders leaned CD4+. The second-wave clones peaking on day 37 were not confirmed as SARS-CoV-2-specific.

In its sample, this clonotype was seen a few times. Its target is not known. TCRdb fed the 5' RACE reads into MiXCR, producing one record per CDR3 protein. In the table there are roughly 130,000 distinct CDR3 sequences, around 15% of which are singletons. Germline CDR1 LGHDT, CDR2 YNNKEL (reference sequence). This CDR3 comprises 17 residues. V was cut by 0 bases and J by 0 bases, with 13 bases left in between. The rearrangement joins TRBV3-1 to TRBJ2-3; D perhaps matches TRBD1 (6 bases). Sequencing was carried out using PBMCs or a T cell subset sorted from them (not recorded which). This receptor was identified in a man younger than 30 who had mild COVID-19 (a few samples of this study predate the infection). Cell type and time point are not known. CDR3 residues: CASSQEDQGPSTDTQYF. Here the CDR3 DNA reads TGTGCCAGCAGCCAAGAAGATCAGGGGCCCAGCACAGATACGCAGTATTTT.